This TCR beta chain was identified in a study of blood T cell repertoires in COVID-19. At the level of the study: Acute and convalescent COVID-19 specimens originated in the United States, Italy and Spain.

The authors' processing: Using reference gene primer amplification, nucleated cell counts were estimated. Only in-frame clones appear in the TCRdb table, and some are missing; sequencing was by immunoSEQ multiplex PCR. The V and J calls and clone size were taken over from that table, and D and trimming were inferred from the DNA. The repertoire holds about 410,000 clones, 89% seen once, with about 1.6% in the top ten. Seattle cases were enrolled at active infection and followed longitudinally. The sample was peripheral blood. This receptor was taken from a woman aged 40 to 55 with COVID-19, enrolled during active disease.

The CDR3 region has the DNA TGTGCCAGCAGCGCCGGGGGACAGGGGTTCGGATCACCCCTCCACTTT. Translated, it gives CASSAGGQGFGSPLHF. This chain uses TRBV9 with TRBJ1-6, with 10 bases matching TRBD1. CDR3 size: 16 residues. Germline values: CDR1 SGDLS, CDR2 YYNGEE. The J segment lost 10 bases and the V segment lost 3 bases, leaving 10 bases of the junction unmatched.